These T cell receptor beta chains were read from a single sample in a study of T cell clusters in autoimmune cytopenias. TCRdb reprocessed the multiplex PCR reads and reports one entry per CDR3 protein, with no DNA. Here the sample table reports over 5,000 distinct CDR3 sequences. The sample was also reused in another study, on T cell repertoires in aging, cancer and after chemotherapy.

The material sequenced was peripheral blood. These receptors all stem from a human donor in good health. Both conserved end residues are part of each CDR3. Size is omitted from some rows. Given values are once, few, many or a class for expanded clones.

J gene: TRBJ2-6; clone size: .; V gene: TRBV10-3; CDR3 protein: CAISVSVSGANVLTF
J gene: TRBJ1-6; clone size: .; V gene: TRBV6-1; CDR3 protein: CASSEGSSGGSPLHF
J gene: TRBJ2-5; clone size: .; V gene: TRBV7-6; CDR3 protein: CASSPPGTLQETQYF
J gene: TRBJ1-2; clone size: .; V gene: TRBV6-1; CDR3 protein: CASSELSQNYGYTF
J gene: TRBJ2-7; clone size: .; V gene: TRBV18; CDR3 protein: CASSQGQGYEQYF
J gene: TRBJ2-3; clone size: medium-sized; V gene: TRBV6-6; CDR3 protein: CASSLSGYMDTQYF
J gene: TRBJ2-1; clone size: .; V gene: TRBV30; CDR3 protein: CAWSVFLPSGSYNEQFF
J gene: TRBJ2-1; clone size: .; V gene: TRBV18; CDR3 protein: CASSPDTYNEQFF
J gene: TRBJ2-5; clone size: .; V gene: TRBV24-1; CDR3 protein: CATSDPGTLLETQYF
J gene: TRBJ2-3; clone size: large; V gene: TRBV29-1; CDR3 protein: CSVEGLTDTQYF
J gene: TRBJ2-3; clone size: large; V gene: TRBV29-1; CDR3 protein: CSVSRSGSTDTQYF
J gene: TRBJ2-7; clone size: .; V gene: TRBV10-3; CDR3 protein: CAISAGGLAGIYSYEQYF
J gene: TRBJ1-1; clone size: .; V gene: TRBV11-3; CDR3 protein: CASVGEDTEAFF
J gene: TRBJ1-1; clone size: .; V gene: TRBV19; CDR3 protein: CASSSPRGQALNTEAFF
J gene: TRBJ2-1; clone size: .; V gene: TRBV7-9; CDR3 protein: CASRRQGDNEQFF
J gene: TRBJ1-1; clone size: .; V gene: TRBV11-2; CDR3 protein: CASTDYRAVNTEAFF
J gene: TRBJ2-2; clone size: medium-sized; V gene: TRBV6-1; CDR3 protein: CASSGQPRRTGELFF
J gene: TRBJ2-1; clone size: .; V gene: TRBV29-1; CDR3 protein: CSVGTGRRDEQFF
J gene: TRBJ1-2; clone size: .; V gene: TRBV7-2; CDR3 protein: CASSFFGDGYTF
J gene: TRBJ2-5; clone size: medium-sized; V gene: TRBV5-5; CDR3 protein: CASSGGLAKETQYF
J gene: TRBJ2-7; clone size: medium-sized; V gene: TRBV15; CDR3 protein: CATSRGYEQYF
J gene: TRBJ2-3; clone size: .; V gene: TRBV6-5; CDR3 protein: CASTLPGGGTQYF
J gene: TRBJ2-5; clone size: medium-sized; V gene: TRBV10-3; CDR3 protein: CAISELAGRQETQYF
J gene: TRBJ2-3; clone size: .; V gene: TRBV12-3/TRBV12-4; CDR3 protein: CASSLAYGADTQYF
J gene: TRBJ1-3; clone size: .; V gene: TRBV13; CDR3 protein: CASSLDLKTDSGNTIYF
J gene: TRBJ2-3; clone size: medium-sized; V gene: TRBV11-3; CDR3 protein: CASSLAGGREDTQYF
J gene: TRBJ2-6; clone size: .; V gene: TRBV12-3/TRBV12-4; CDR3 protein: CASTVNRESGANVLTF
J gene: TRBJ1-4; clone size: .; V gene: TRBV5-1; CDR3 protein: CASSYTGTGVGEKLFF
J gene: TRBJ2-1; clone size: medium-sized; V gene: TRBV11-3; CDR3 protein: CASSPRSSYNEQFF
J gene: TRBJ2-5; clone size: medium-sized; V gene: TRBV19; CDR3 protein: CASSIGGGLRETQYF
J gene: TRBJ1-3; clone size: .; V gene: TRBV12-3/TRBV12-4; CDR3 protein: CASSFGPITRDPNTIYF
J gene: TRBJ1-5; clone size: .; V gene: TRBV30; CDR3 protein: CAWNPRVGNQPQHF
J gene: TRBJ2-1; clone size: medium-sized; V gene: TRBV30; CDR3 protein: CAWSVPNEQFF
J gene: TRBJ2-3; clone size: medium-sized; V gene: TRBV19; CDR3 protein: CASSRRQGQISTDTQYF
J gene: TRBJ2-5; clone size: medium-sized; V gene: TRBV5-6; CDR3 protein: CASSLTIDRDHLETQYF
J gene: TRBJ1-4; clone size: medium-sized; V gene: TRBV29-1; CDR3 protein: CSVGGPGNEKLFF
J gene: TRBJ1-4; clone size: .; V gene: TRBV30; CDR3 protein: CAWSMRLGGDNEKLFF
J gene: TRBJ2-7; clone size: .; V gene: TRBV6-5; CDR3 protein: CASSYTSEGYEQYF
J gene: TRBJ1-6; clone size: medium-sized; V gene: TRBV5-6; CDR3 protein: CASSFGQTNSPLHF